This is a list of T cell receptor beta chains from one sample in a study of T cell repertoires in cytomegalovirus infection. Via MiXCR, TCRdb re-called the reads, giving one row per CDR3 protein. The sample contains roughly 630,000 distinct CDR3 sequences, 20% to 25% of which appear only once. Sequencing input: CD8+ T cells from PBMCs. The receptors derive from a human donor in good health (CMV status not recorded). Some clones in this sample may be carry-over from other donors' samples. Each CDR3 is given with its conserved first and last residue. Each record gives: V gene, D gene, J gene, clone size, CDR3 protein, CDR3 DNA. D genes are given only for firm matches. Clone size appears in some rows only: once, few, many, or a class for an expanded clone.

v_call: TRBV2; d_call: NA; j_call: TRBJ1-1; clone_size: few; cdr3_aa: CASSEGVRGNTEAFF; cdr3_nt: TGTGCCAGCAGTGAGGGTGTCCGGGGGAACACTGAAGCTTTCTTT
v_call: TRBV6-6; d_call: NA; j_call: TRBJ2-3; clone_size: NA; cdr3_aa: CASSYFGTDTQYF; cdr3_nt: TGTGCCAGCAGTTATTTTGGCACAGATACGCAGTATTTT
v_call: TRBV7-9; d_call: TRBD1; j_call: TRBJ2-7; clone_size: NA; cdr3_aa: CASSTSRSGQGGTYEQYF; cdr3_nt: TGTGCCAGCAGCACTAGCCGAAGTGGACAGGGGGGAACCTACGAGCAGTACTTC
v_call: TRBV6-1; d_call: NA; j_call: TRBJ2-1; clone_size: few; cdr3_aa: CASSEADWYNEQFF; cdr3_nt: TGTGCCAGCAGTGAAGCGGATTGGTACAATGAGCAGTTCTTC
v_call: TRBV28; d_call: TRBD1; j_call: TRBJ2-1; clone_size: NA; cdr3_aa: CASSLPGGYSYNEQFF; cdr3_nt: TGTGCCAGCAGTTTACCAGGGGGCTACTCCTACAATGAGCAGTTCTTC
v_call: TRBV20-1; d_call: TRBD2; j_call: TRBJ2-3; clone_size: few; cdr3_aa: CSAPTSGGLTDTQYF; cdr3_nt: TGCAGTGCTCCGACTAGCGGGGGACTCACAGATACGCAGTATTTT
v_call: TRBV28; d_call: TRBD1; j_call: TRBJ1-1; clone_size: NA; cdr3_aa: CASSRRGQAEDAEAFF; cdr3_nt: TGTGCCAGCAGCCGCAGGGGGCAGGCCGAAGACGCTGAAGCTTTCTTT
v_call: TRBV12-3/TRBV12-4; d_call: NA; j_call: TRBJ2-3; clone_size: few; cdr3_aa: CASTVGTDTQYF; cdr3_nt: TGTGCCAGCACAGTCGGCACAGATACGCAGTATTTT
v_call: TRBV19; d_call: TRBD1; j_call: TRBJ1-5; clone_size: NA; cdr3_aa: CASSMSGGGNQPQHF; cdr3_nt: TGTGCCAGTAGTATGTCAGGGGGAGGCAATCAGCCCCAGCATTTT
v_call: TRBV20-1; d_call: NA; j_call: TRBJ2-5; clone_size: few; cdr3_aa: CSARDGGDSYPGEETQYF; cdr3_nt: TGCAGTGCTAGAGATGGAGGGGACAGCTACCCCGGGGAAGAGACCCAGTACTTC
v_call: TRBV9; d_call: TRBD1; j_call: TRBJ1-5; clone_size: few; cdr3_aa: CASSPTGTDSNQPQHF; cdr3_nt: TGTGCCAGCTCCCCTACCGGGACAGATAGCAATCAGCCCCAGCATTTT
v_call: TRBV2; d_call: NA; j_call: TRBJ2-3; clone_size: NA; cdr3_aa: CAAQEELSTDTQYF; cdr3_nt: TGTGCAGCCCAGGAAGAGCTTAGCACAGATACGCAGTATTTT
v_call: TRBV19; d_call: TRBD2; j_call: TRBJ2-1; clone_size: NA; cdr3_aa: CASSIGLAGAQSEQFF; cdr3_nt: TGTGCCAGTAGTATAGGGCTAGCGGGGGCGCAGAGTGAGCAGTTCTTC
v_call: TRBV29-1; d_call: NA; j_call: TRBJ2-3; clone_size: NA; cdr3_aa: CSGRVWDTDTQYF; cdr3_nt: TGCAGCGGCAGGGTTTGGGACACAGATACGCAGTATTTT
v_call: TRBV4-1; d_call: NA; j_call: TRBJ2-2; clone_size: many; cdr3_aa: CASSQGPLAGTGELFF; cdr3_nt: TGCGCCAGCAGCCAAGGTCCCCTGGCAGGCACCGGGGAGCTGTTTTTT
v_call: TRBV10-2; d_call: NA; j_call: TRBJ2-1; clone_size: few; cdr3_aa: CASTIGQEQFF; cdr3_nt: TGCGCCAGCACTATCGGGCAGGAGCAGTTCTTC
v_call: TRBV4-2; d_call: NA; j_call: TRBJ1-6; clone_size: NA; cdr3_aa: CASSQGTDYNSPLHF; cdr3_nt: TGTGCCAGCAGCCAAGGGACGGACTATAATTCACCCCTCCACTTT
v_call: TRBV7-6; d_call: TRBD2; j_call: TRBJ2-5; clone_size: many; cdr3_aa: CASSLDGRGTVQETQYF; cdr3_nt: TGTGCCAGCAGCTTAGATGGGCGGGGGACGGTCCAAGAGACCCAGTACTTC
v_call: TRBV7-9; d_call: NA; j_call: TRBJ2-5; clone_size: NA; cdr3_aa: CASSSPFSRLEGQETQYF; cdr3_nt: TGTGCCAGCAGCTCCCCTTTTTCTCGCCTAGAGGGTCAAGAGACCCAGTACTTC
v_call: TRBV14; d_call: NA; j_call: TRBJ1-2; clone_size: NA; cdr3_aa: CASSQDFAGGYTF; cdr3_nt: TGTGCCAGCAGCCAAGATTTTGCGGGCGGCTACACCTTC
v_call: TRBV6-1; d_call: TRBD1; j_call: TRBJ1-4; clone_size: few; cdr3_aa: CASSLYRGEKEKLFF; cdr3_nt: TGTGCCAGCAGTTTATACAGGGGAGAGAAGGAAAAACTGTTTTTT
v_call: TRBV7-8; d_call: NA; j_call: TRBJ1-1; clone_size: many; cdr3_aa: CASRGTPIERTEAFF; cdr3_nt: TGTGCCAGCAGGGGGACACCCATCGAAAGGACTGAAGCTTTCTTT
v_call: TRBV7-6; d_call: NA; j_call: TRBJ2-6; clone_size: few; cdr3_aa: CASSLGHFSGANVLTF; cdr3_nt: TGTGCCAGCAGCTTAGGACACTTCTCTGGGGCCAACGTCCTGACTTTC
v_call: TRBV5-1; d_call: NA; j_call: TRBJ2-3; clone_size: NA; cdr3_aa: CASNPPGHPTDTQYF; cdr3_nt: TGCGCCAGCAACCCACCGGGACACCCCACAGATACGCAGTATTTT
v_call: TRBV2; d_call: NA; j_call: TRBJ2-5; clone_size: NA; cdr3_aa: CASSEVLDGFQETQYF; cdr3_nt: TGTGCCAGCAGTGAAGTCCTGGACGGCTTTCAAGAGACCCAGTACTTC
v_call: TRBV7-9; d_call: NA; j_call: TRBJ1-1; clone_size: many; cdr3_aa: CASSGDGGKNTEAFF; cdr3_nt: TGTGCCAGCAGCGGGGATGGGGGGAAGAACACTGAAGCTTTCTTT
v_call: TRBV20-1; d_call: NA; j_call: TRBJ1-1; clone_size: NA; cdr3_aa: CSARGRPLLVGNTEAFF; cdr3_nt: TGCAGTGCTAGGGGCAGACCACTCCTCGTTGGGAACACTGAAGCTTTCTTT
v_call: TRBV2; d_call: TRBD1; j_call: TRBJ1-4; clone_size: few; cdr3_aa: CASSEALQTGDNEKLFF; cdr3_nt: TGTGCCAGCAGTGAAGCGCTTCAGACAGGGGATAATGAAAAACTGTTTTTT
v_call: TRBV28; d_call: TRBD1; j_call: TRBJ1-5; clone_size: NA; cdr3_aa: CASSSYPTGVDNQPQHF; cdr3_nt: TGTGCCAGCAGTTCATACCCTACAGGGGTTGACAATCAGCCCCAGCATTTT
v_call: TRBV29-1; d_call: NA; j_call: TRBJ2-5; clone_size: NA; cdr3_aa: CSVHGETQYF; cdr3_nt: TGCAGCGTACACGGGGAGACCCAGTACTTC
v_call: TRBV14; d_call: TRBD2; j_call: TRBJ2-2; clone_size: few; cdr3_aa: CASSQDITGRSGELFF; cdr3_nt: TGTGCCAGCAGCCAAGACATCACCGGGAGGTCCGGGGAGCTGTTTTTT
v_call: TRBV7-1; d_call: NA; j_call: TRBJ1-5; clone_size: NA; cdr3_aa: CASSSGGFSSADTQHF; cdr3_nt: TGTGCCAGCAGCTCCGGGGGCTTTAGTTCGGCAGATACGCAGCATTTT
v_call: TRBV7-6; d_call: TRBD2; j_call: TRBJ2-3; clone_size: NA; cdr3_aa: CASGLRGETDTQYF; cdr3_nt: TGTGCCAGCGGCTTGCGGGGGGAGACAGATACGCAGTATTTT
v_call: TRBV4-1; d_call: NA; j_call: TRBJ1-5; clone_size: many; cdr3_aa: CASSQEVAGGQPQHF; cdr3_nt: TGCGCCAGCAGCCAAGAGGTAGCGGGGGGTCAGCCCCAGCATTTT
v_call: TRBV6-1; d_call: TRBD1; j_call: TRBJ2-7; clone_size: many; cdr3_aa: CASSEARDSTYEQYF; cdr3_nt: TGTGCCAGCAGTGAAGCTCGGGACAGTACCTACGAGCAGTACTTC
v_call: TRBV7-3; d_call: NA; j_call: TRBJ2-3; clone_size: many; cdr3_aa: CASSPKGASGTDTQYF; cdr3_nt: TGTGCCAGCAGCCCCAAGGGGGCTAGCGGTACAGATACGCAGTATTTT
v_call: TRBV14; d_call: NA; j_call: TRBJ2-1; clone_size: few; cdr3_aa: CASSQDKWGSYNEQFF; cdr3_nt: TGTGCCAGCAGCCAAGACAAGTGGGGGTCCTACAATGAGCAGTTCTTC
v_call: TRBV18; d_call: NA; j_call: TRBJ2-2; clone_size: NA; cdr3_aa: CASSPPSLSGARTGELFF; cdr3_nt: TGTGCCAGCTCACCACCGTCGTTATCAGGGGCGCGGACCGGGGAGCTGTTTTTT
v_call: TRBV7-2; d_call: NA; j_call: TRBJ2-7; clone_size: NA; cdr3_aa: CASSLGLGGLSYEQYF; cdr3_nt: TGTGCCAGCAGCTTGGGCCTGGGGGGGCTCTCCTACGAGCAGTACTTC
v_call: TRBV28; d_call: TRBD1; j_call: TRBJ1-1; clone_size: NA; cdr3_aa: CASSLLRTGPNTEAFF; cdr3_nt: TGTGCCAGCAGTTTGCTGAGGACAGGCCCTAACACTGAAGCTTTCTTT
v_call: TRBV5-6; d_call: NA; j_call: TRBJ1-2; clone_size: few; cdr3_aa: CASSLFEADYGYTF; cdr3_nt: TGTGCCAGCAGCTTGTTCGAGGCAGACTATGGCTACACCTTC
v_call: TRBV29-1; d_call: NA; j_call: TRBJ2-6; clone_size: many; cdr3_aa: CSARTDSGANVLTF; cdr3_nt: TGCAGCGCCCGGACAGACTCTGGGGCCAACGTCCTGACTTTC
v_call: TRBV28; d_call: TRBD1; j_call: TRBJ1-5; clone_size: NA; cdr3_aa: CASRGRDRGNQPQHF; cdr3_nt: TGTGCCAGCAGAGGCCGGGACAGGGGAAATCAGCCCCAGCATTTT
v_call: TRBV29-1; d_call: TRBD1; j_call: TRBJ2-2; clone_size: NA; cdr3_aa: CSVVPRQGPNTGELFF; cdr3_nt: TGCAGCGTTGTACCCCGACAGGGCCCGAACACCGGGGAGCTGTTTTTT
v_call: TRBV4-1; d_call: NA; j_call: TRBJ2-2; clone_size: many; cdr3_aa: CASSQDGGTGELFF; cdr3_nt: TGCGCCAGCAGCCAAGACGGCGGAACCGGGGAGCTGTTTTTT
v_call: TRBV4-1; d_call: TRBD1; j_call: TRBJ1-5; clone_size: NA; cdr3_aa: CASSQERTGLGQPQHF; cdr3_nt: TGCGCCAGCAGCCAAGAGCGGACAGGGCTAGGTCAGCCCCAGCATTTT
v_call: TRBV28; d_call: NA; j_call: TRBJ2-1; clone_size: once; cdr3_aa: CASIGGGPFIYNEQFF; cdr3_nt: TGTGCCAGCATTGGCGGGGGCCCTTTCATCTACAATGAGCAGTTCTTC
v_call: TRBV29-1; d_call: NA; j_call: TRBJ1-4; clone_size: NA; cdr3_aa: CSVGDEKLFF; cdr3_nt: TGCAGCGTTGGGGATGAAAAACTGTTTTTT
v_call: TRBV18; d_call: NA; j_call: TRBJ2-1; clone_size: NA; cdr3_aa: CASSHTSGSSYNEQFF; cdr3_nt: TGTGCCAGCTCGCATACATCAGGGAGCTCCTACAATGAGCAGTTCTTC
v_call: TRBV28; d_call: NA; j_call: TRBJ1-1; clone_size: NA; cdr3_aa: CASSEGMNTEACF; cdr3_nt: TGTGCCAGCAGTGAGGGGATGAACACTGAAGCTTGCTTT
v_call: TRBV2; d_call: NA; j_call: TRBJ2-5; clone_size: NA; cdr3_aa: CASREVLTETQYF; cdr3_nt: TGTGCCAGCAGGGAGGTCCTGACGGAGACCCAGTACTTC
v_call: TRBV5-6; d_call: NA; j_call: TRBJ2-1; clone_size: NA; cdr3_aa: CASNMGANEQFF; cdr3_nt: TGTGCCAGCAACATGGGGGCGAATGAGCAGTTCTTC
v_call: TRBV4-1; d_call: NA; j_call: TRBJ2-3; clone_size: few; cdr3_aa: CASSQGESDTQYF; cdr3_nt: TGCGCCAGCAGCCAAGGAGAATCAGATACGCAGTATTTT
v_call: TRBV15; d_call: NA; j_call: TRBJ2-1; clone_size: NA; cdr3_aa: CATSRAGTRLYNEQFF; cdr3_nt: TGTGCCACCAGCAGAGCCGGGACACGTCTCTACAATGAGCAGTTCTTC
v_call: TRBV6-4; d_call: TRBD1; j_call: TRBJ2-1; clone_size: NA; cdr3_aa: CASSDSHRGLYNEQFF; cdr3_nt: TGTGCCAGCAGTGACTCCCACAGGGGGCTCTACAATGAGCAGTTCTTC
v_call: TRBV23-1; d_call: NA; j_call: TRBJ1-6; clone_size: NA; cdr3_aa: CASPGTTSEVSYNSPLHF; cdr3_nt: TGCGCCAGCCCCGGGACCACTTCGGAGGTCTCCTATAATTCACCCCTCCACTTT
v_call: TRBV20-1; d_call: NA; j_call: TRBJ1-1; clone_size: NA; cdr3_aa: CSARDSRSHEAFF; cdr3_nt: TGCAGTGCTAGAGATTCCCGGTCGCATGAAGCTTTCTTT